The TCR beta chain under discussion was sequenced for a study of cytomegalovirus exposure and HLA in healthy donors. Both 60 Vbeta primers and 13 Jbeta primers went into the PCR. The repertoire was sequenced with immunoSEQ multiplex PCR; TCRdb's copy has only in-frame clones and lacks some. Of 85,000 to 90,000 clones in the sample, about 75% were seen once. The CDR3 has 13 residues. J gave up 6 bases and V 5 bases, and 7 bases lay outside the gene matches. Germline V gene lookup returns CDR1 GTSNPN and CDR2 SVGIG (reference sequence). The chain couples TRBV30 to TRBJ2-3; 8 positions match TRBD2. What was sequenced was PBMCs. The clonotype originates from a man aged 25 to 40 in good health and CMV-seropositive. CDR3 protein: CAWDRGGRDTQYF. The CDR3 nucleotides are TGTGCCTGGGACCGGGGGGGCCGGGATACGCAGTATTTT.